Sequencing of this TCR beta chain was carried out in a study of cytomegalovirus exposure and HLA in healthy donors (dated by TCRdb to about 2017). The study in broad terms: An earlier analysis of roughly 570 of the donors reported around 280 Gb of sequence data and 95 million to 120 million unique TCR beta sequences obtained from approximately 180 million T cells. Around 300 gigabases of sequencing data and tens of millions of unique TCR sequences were included in an early release covering 550 to 800 HLA-typed donors. Of the 300 to 500 genotyped donors, 81% were placed in the genetic ancestry cluster associated with self-reported Caucasian donors. The study was designed to test whether signatures of past pathogen exposure could be identified by cataloging public T cell receptors. The T cell repertoires of some 670 subjects were profiled by immunosequencing and related to cytomegalovirus serostatus. A separate validation cohort of over a hundred different subjects was used in addition to the approximately 610-subject first cohort. To predict cytomegalovirus infection status, the study combined high-throughput TCR immunosequencing, statistical association of individual TCRs with disease status, and machine learning. A later analysis re-analyzed previously published TCR beta repertoires from roughly 690 donors and added high-resolution HLA genotyping to study TCR occurrence patterns. The later analysis used no new phenotypic data to find candidate immune exposures, relying instead on TCR beta sequences and their occurrence across donors. In an earlier analysis of more than 550 of the donors, high-throughput TCR beta sequencing was used to judge whether each TCR beta V gene segment behaved as functional or pseudogenic. Donor age, sex, ethnicity and CMV serostatus were collected together with the repertoire data. A later genetic analysis took genome-wide SNP genotypes for about 55% of the 666 donors and used that subset as a discovery cohort. All discovery cohort repertoires had been generated on a single sequencing platform. Class I and class II HLA loci were covered by the typing at four-digit resolution. Typing coverage varied by locus: roughly 629-630 donors for A, B, C, DRB1 and DQB1; roughly 520 for DQA1; about 590 for DPA1; roughly 470 for DPB1. Because of strong linkage in the cohort, roughly 5 DR-DQ haplotypes were treated as single units for association and clustering. Among some 410 genotyped donors of the cohort, an average of about 240,000 unique TCR beta nucleotide sequences was sequenced per donor, of which about 18% were non-productive. Broader findings and caveats from the paper: While some public TCRs were present in many individuals, most TCR sequences turned up only very rarely across donors. The 87-base-pair reads could not distinguish some IMGT-functional V segments, including TRBV6-2 and TRBV6-3, so those segments were excluded. CMV serostatus was the only immune exposure information available for the cohort. In a later analysis, the rate of TCR association differed among HLA loci, with DRB1 alleles having the most associated TCRs and HLA-C alleles having the fewest. Correlated functional status among segregating V segments might reflect linkage disequilibrium, but an unknown experimental factor could not be ruled out. A later analysis associated 16,951 TCR beta sequences with specific HLA alleles at a false discovery rate of 0.05. The presence/absence analyses assumed that sequencing depth was roughly uniform across donors, and that assumption may not be true. An earlier analysis of around 500 of the donors showed that most TCR beta V segments appeared in productive rearrangements either about 90% or about 30% of the time, which broadly matched IMGT annotations. In a later analysis, HLA-associated TCR beta chains showed more clonal expansion and lower generation probabilities than non-associated chains that were equally common. A cluster of highly shared sequence variants was judged likely to represent a technical artifact of the sequencing pipeline. A further reported finding was that TCR beta sequences accurately predicted the HLA-A and HLA-B alleles for most subjects in the first cohort. Strong co-occurrence of HLA alleles, especially DR and DQ, made assigning TCR associations to individual alleles difficult. In a later analysis, most CMV-associated TCR beta chains were found to appear HLA-restricted, with HLA associations seemingly driven largely by CMV exposure. Because HLA typing was unavailable for some donors at each locus, only the typed subset was used in association tests. The cohort was sequenced for TCR beta chains only, and without alpha or paired-chain data the features that could be detected were limited. According to a later analysis, parvovirus B19, influenza, CMV and Epstein-Barr virus appeared linked to several top co-occurrence clusters. According to the authors, the approach could potentially be generalized to other disease states and immunological phenotypes. The study listed 150 to 200 TCR beta chains as associated with cytomegalovirus. A few of the identified cytomegalovirus-associated TCR beta chains were confirmed in vitro to be specific for cytomegalovirus antigens. According to a later genetic analysis, donors in an Asian-associated ancestry cluster had fewer N-insertions in productive TCRs than the roughly 670-donor mean. In both the original and validation cohorts, the classifier was reported to diagnose cytomegalovirus status with high specificity and sensitivity. A later genetic analysis associated a missense DCLRE1C variant with V-gene and J-gene trimming of TCR beta chains, and an independent cohort replicated the association. Because counts were too low, roughly 17 rarely observed V segments, including chromosome 9 orphons, were left out of the earlier analysis of a few hundred of the donors.

The method behind the library was the immunoSEQ multiplex PCR assay. The multiplex PCR relied on a mix of 60 forward primers for TCR Vbeta segments and 13 reverse primers for TCR Jbeta segments. The CDR3 region of rearranged TCR beta genes was amplified from genomic DNA with a multiplex PCR assay. The Illumina HiSeq System was used to sequence the amplified TCR beta libraries as 87-base-pair reads. In the source study's methods: Across the 600 to 700 repertoires, a later analysis counted 80 million or so unique TCR beta chains, roughly 11 million of which were shared by at least two donors. To remove PCR and sequencing errors, raw reads were error-corrected and collapsed into unique sequences using a nearest-neighbor algorithm that merged closely related sequences. V, D and J gene segments were assigned by aligning CDR3 sequences to IMGT reference sequences. For a sequence to be retained, at least a six-nucleotide match to both a V gene segment and a J gene segment was required. A rearrangement counted as productive if the CDR3 had no stop codons and remained in frame with V and J, and every other rearrangement counted as non-productive. CDR3 was defined according to IMGT convention as the region running from the second conserved V-encoded cysteine to the conserved J-encoded phenylalanine. The earlier analysis of about 610 of the donors excluded any sequence lacking an unambiguous match to a single V gene segment. An earlier analysis of some 500 of the donors classified V segments as functional when productive rearrangements were above 56.7% and as segregating when the standard deviation between donors was above 5%. A statistical classification framework was built to diagnose cytomegalovirus status from the catalog of TCR beta chain sequences. In a later analysis, V and J genes were assigned by comparing TCR nucleotide sequences against IMGT/GENE-DB human TR gene sequences. In a later analysis, CDR3 sequences and most-parsimonious VDJ recombination scenarios were assigned using the TCRdist pipeline. In a later analysis, each TCR beta chain was defined by its CDR3 amino acid sequence together with its V-gene family, and reads without a unique V-gene family were excluded. In a later analysis, fewer than 650 highly shared, low-generation-probability nucleotide sequences were removed to address suspected cross-contamination and a sequencing artifact. A later analysis calculated a clonal expansion index for each public chain from normalized within-repertoire ranks of inferred template counts. In a later analysis, generation probabilities were computed using a VDJ recombination model fitted to out-of-frame rearrangements, and the results were checked against IGoR. Hypergeometric tests were used in a later analysis to score TCR-TCR, TCR-HLA and TCR-CMV co-occurrence, with a repertoire-size bias correction applied to the TCR pairs. In a later analysis, false discovery rates were estimated by permuting HLA or CMV assignments 20 times. In a later analysis, co-occurring TCRs were grouped with DBSCAN, and TCRdist sequence similarity was added when clustering was performed within HLA-allele-positive subsets. Repertoires with fewer than 30,000 or more than 120,000 public chains, plus five repertoires with anomalous nucleotide sharing, were excluded from co-occurrence clustering. TCRdb took this table from immuneACCESS and kept in-frame rearrangements with V and J called. Such tables lack part of the clones; where checked against another copy, unresolved V genes explain under half of the gap, and the rest is unexplained. Clone size and the V and J calls come from that table; the DNA yielded D and trimming. Recorded for this sample are 120,000 or so clones; around 79% of them occurred a single time. The top ten hold 1% to 1.5% of the sample.

In total, approximately 700 healthy bone marrow donors made up the cohort. All cohort members were sampled while nominally healthy, although unrecorded immune exposures were likely present. The donor was CMV seronegative and belonged to the group of 350 to 400 seronegative cohort members. A peripheral blood sample was collected from each donor, and TCR beta sequencing was performed on peripheral blood mononuclear cells. The Qiagen DNeasy Blood Extraction Kit was used to extract genomic DNA from the blood cell samples. V loses 3 bases at its end and J loses 6 bases; junction bases beyond the gene matches: 0. The germline V gene provides CDR1 KGHSH and CDR2 LQKENI. From the cysteine through the phenylalanine, the CDR3 covers 13 amino acids. Only the CDR3 region is kept as DNA, spanning 39 bases read in frame from base 1. Details on this clone: No cognate antigen has been identified for it. Base quality data are lacking; no much larger clone is found one base away.

The sequence links TRBV18 to TRBJ1-4, and 8 junctional nucleotides match TRBD1. This TCR derives from a woman between 25 and 40 years old in good health and CMV-seronegative. Sequencing was carried out using PBMCs. In nucleotides, the sequence is TGTGCCAGCTCACCGGACAGGGATGAAAAACTGTTTTTT. The translation is CASSPDRDEKLFF.